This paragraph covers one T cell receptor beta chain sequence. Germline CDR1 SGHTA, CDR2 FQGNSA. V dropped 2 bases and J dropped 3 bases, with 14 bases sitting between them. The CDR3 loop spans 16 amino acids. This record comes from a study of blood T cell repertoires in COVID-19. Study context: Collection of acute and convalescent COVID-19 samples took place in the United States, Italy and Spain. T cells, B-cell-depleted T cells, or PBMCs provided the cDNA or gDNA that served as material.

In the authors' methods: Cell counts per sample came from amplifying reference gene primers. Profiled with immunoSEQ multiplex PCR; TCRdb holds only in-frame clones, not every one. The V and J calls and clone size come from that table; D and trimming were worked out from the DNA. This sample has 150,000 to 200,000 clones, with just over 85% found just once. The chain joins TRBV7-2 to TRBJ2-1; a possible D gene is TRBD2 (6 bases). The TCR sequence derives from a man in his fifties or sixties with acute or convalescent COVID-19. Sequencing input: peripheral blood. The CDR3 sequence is CASSLLGGILYNEQFF. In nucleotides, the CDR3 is TGTGCCAGCAGCTTATTGGGCGGGATCCTCTACAATGAGCAGTTCTTC. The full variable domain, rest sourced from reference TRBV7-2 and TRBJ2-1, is GAGVSQSPSNKVTEKGKDVELRCDPISGHTALYWYRQSLGQGLEFLIYFQGNSAPDKSGLPSDRFSAERTGGSVSTLTIQRTQQEDSAVYLCASSLLGGILYNEQFFGPGTRLTVL.